This T cell receptor (beta chain) is from a study of T-cell reconstitution after alpha-beta-depleted transplantation in children. Whole-study findings and limits: Alpha-beta T cells about two months after transplant reportedly derived from several hundred expanded graft clones. The high TCRbeta diversity at day 60 in some patients came from surviving recipient T cells and thymic progenitors. Newly generated T cells supplied most T-cell counts and diversity one year post-transplant.

Regarding this clonotype: The antigen is undetermined.

As it was prepared, the TCRbeta library received unique molecular identifiers. In TCRdb, the PCR reads were re-called with MiXCR into one record per CDR3 protein. The profile covers 90,000 to 100,000 distinct CDR3 sequences, with about 22% appearing a single time and 20% to 25% taken by the ten largest. Germline CDR1 MDHEN, CDR2 SYDVKM. CDR3 length equals 14 residues. Trimming cost V 10 bases and J 0 bases, with 15 bases left between them. Sequences were derived from PBMCs, sampled before TCRalphabeta/CD19-depleted stem cell transplant. This clonotype was sampled from a boy between 2 and 10 years old with acute lymphoblastic leukemia, due to receive a stem cell transplant. The chain has TRBV28 and TRBJ2-5; TRBD1 is a possible D gene (5 bases). The CDR3 loop is CATQGAGNQETQYF. The CDR3 DNA sequence: TGTGCCACCCAGGGCGCTGGGAACCAAGAGACCCAGTACTTC. The variable domain in full, with the rest retrieved from reference TRBV28 and TRBJ2-5, is DVKVTQSSRYLVKRTGEKVFLECVQDMDHENMFWYRQDPGLGLRLIYFSYDVKMKEKGDIPEGYSVSREKKERFSLILESASTNQTSMYLCATQGAGNQETQYFGPGTRLLVL.